A single TCR beta chain is shown here with its context. The target antigen is unknown. The sample contains more than one DNA sequence encoding this CDR3. The time point: week 23, last vaccination. A single vaccine dose contained 300 ug of mutant IDH1 20-mer peptide, and topical imiquimod was used with it. The donors had new WHO grade 3 or 4 astrocytomas; these were IDH1-mutant and ATRX-lost. The CDR3 spans 14 residues. The V gene lost 2 bases and the J gene lost 1 base, with 7 bases spanning the gap. In germline, CDR1 is MNHNY, CDR2 SVGAGI (reference sequence). The source of the sample is a study of a mutant IDH1 vaccine in newly diagnosed glioma. Study summary: Once 4-6 weeks had passed after radiotherapy alone, vaccination started, or it started with temozolomide cycles. Most patients had received both radiotherapy and temozolomide, the prior options being radiotherapy, temozolomide, or both.

Study-wide results and caveats: There seemed to be no relation between pseudoprogression and changes in top peripheral T cell clonotypes.

Here immunoSEQ multiplex PCR was the method, and the copy in TCRdb shows in-frame clones only, minus some. This sample has around 85,000 clones, with 70% to 90% found just once. This rearrangement joins TRBV6-6 to TRBJ2-3; D gene ambiguous. The material was PBMCs, obtained from a glioma patient whose treatment included an IDH1 peptide vaccine. The origin of this receptor is a man aged 25 to 40 with glioma. Some clones in this sample may be carry-over from other donors' samples. Written as DNA, the CDR3 is TGTGCCAGCAGTTACGGCGCGGGCACAGATACGCAGTATTTT. Its protein is CASSYGAGTDTQYF.